This is a list of T cell receptor beta chains from one sample in a study of cytomegalovirus exposure and HLA in healthy donors. Measured with immunoSEQ multiplex PCR; TCRdb has only the in-frame clones, and not every one. The sample lists 150,000 to 200,000 clones; approximately 80% were seen once. The sample comprised PBMCs. Source of these receptors: a woman in her late teens or twenties in good health and CMV-seropositive. CDR3s include the opening cysteine and the closing phenylalanine or tryptophan. A D gene is named only where the DNA matches it firmly. A row's size may be missing; if present it is once, few, many or a size class.

d_gene | j_gene | abundance | v_gene | CDR3aa | CDR3nt
- | TRBJ1-4 | - | TRBV30 | CAWSNSNRRPNEKLFF | TGTGCCTGGAGTAACTCAAACCGCCGTCCTAATGAAAAACTGTTTTTT
- | TRBJ2-6 | - | TRBV4-1 | CASSGGNGANGLTF | TGCGCCAGCTCCGGGGGAAACGGGGCCAACGGCCTGACTTTC
- | TRBJ2-2 | few | TRBV6-4 | CASSETDAGELFF | TGTGCCAGCAGTGAGACAGACGCCGGGGAGCTGTTTTTT
TRBD1 | TRBJ2-3 | - | TRBV10-2 | CASRQGARADTQYF | TGCGCCAGCAGACAGGGGGCCAGGGCAGATACGCAGTATTTT
TRBD1 | TRBJ2-3 | - | TRBV19 | CASSSGTALTDTQYF | TGTGCCAGTTCGTCCGGGACAGCCCTCACAGATACGCAGTATTTT
TRBD1 | TRBJ1-3 | - | TRBV5-4 | CASSLGTGAGNTIYF | TGTGCCAGCAGCTTGGGGACAGGGGCCGGAAACACCATATATTTT
- | TRBJ2-4 | - | TRBV4-3 | CASSQESAASKNIQYF | TGCGCCAGCAGCCAAGAATCGGCTGCTAGCAAAAACATTCAGTACTTC
TRBD1 | TRBJ2-2 | few | TRBV7-7 | CASSPTGGDGELFF | TGTGCCAGCAGCCCGACAGGGGGAGACGGGGAGCTGTTTTTT
TRBD2 | TRBJ2-5 | - | TRBV7-6 | CASSLARTSGGVRLGVAQYF | TGTGCCAGCAGCTTAGCGCGGACTAGCGGGGGGGTCCGCCTCGGAGTGGCCCAGTACTTC
- | TRBJ2-5 | - | TRBV12-5 | CASGLEPGGQETQYF | TGTGCTAGTGGTTTGGAACCCGGCGGACAAGAGACCCAGTACTTC
TRBD1 | TRBJ1-1 | - | TRBV7-8 | CASSFGSAGGNTEAFF | TGTGCCAGCAGCTTTGGATCCGCAGGGGGAAACACTGAAGCTTTCTTT
- | TRBJ2-7 | once | TRBV7-9 | CASSSPGETYEQYF | TGTGCCAGCAGCTCCCCGGGAGAGACCTACGAGCAGTACTTC
- | TRBJ1-2 | - | TRBV5-1 | CASSLTVNYGYTF | TGCGCCAGCAGCTTGACAGTGAACTATGGCTACACCTTC
TRBD2 | TRBJ2-3 | - | TRBV11-2 | CASGRGGRTDTQYF | TGTGCCAGTGGGCGGGGGGGCCGCACAGATACGCAGTATTTT
- | TRBJ2-3 | - | TRBV7-9 | CASSFRDTSSTDTQYF | TGTGCCAGCAGCTTCCGGGACACTTCTAGCACAGATACGCAGTATTTT
TRBD1 | TRBJ2-3 | - | TRBV7-7 | CASSPLPSTGGGLADTQYF | TGTGCCAGCAGCCCCCTCCCTTCCACAGGGGGCGGTTTAGCGGATACGCAGTATTTT
TRBD2 | TRBJ2-2 | - | TRBV6-4 | CASSPAGGDTGELFF | TGTGCCAGCAGCCCGGCGGGGGGGGACACCGGGGAGCTGTTTTTT
- | TRBJ2-1 | - | TRBV5-1 | CASSNDPQGSYNEQFF | TGCGCCAGCAGCAACGATCCCCAGGGTTCCTACAATGAGCAGTTCTTC
- | TRBJ2-1 | - | TRBV9 | CASSVVQGGGGEQFF | TGTGCCAGCAGCGTAGTACAGGGTGGGGGTGGGGAGCAGTTCTTC
TRBD1 | TRBJ1-4 | - | TRBV4-1 | CASSQPRTGLKEKLFF | TGCGCCAGCAGCCAGCCTAGGACAGGGCTGAAAGAAAAACTGTTTTTT
TRBD2 | TRBJ2-3 | - | TRBV19 | CASSTAGGRDTQYF | TGTGCCAGTAGTACGGCGGGGGGTCGGGATACGCAGTATTTT
- | TRBJ2-7 | once | TRBV7-2 | CASSLADEQYF | TGTGCCAGCAGCCTTGCGGACGAGCAGTACTTC
- | TRBJ2-1 | - | TRBV19 | CASTPSADYYNEQFF | TGTGCCAGTACCCCCTCGGCGGACTACTACAATGAGCAGTTCTTC
TRBD1 | TRBJ1-1 | - | TRBV10-3 | CAISETGDGTEAFF | TGTGCCATCAGTGAGACAGGGGACGGCACTGAAGCTTTCTTT
TRBD2 | TRBJ2-2 | - | TRBV6-1 | CASSEAGGGPGELFF | TGTGCCAGCAGTGAAGCCGGGGGGGGGCCCGGGGAGCTGTTTTTT
- | TRBJ2-2 | - | TRBV5-5 | CASSLETASLTGELFF | TGTGCCAGCAGCTTGGAGACAGCTTCCCTGACCGGGGAGCTGTTTTTT
- | TRBJ1-2 | - | TRBV5-1 | CASSPGDYGYTF | TGCGCCAGCAGCCCAGGGGACTATGGCTACACCTTC
TRBD1 | TRBJ1-1 | - | TRBV5-1 | CASSGTGVTEAFF | TGCGCCAGCAGTGGGACAGGGGTCACTGAAGCTTTCTTT
TRBD1 | TRBJ2-2 | - | TRBV29-1 | CSGTGNTGELFF | TGCAGCGGGACAGGAAACACCGGGGAGCTGTTTTTT
- | TRBJ2-3 | - | TRBV4-1 | CASSQEQSTDTQYF | TGCGCCAGCAGCCAAGAACAGAGCACAGATACGCAGTATTTT
- | TRBJ1-1 | - | TRBV30 | CAWSVQLGVTEAFF | TGTGCCTGGAGTGTACAATTAGGGGTCACTGAAGCTTTCTTT
TRBD1 | TRBJ2-1 | once | TRBV29-1 | CSVVPSSGQDYNEQFF | TGCAGCGTTGTTCCGTCCTCAGGACAGGACTACAATGAGCAGTTCTTC
TRBD2 | TRBJ2-5 | - | TRBV5-1 | CASSTGLAGEQETQYF | TGCGCCAGCAGCACGGGACTAGCGGGGGAACAAGAGACCCAGTACTTC
TRBD1 | TRBJ2-1 | - | TRBV7-9 | CASSPGQGFYNEQFF | TGTGCCAGCAGCCCGGGACAGGGGTTCTACAATGAGCAGTTCTTC
TRBD1 | TRBJ1-6 | - | TRBV28 | CASRRQGSNSPLHF | TGTGCCAGCAGACGACAGGGAAGTAATTCACCCCTCCACTTT
- | TRBJ2-6 | - | TRBV7-2 | CASVLGGRVANVLTF | TGTGCCAGCGTCCTTGGGGGCCGGGTCGCCAACGTCCTGACTTTC
TRBD1 | TRBJ2-1 | few | TRBV10-3 | CAISGQGEEQFF | TGTGCCATCAGTGGGCAGGGGGAAGAGCAGTTCTTC
- | TRBJ2-2 | - | TRBV6-1 | CASSETEVLTGELFF | TGTGCCAGCAGTGAAACAGAAGTACTCACCGGGGAGCTGTTTTTT
- | TRBJ1-4 | - | TRBV28 | CASSSAGIRLRSNEKLFF | TGTGCCAGCAGTTCAGCCGGGATCCGACTGCGGTCTAATGAAAAACTGTTTTTT
- | TRBJ1-2 | - | TRBV30 | CAWSVSFLNGYTF | TGTGCCTGGAGTGTCAGTTTCTTGAACGGCTACACCTTC
- | TRBJ1-1 | once | TRBV7-6 | CASSLDGGTEAFF | TGTGCCAGCAGCTTAGACGGGGGGACTGAAGCTTTCTTT
- | TRBJ2-6 | few | TRBV6-4 | CASSGGRGSGANVLTF | TGTGCCAGCAGTGGTGGACGGGGCTCTGGGGCCAACGTCCTGACTTTC